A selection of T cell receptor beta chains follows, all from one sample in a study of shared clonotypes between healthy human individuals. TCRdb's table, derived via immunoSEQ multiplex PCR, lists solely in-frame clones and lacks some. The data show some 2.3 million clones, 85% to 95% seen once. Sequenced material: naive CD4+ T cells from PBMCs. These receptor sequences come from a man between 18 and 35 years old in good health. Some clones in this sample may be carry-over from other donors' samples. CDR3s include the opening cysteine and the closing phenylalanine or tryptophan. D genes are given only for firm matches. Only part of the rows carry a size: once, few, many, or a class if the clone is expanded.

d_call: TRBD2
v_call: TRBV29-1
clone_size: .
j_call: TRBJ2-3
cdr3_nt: TGCAGCGTGCTGGGACTAGCGGCTCCGGATACGCAGTATTTT
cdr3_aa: CSVLGLAAPDTQYF

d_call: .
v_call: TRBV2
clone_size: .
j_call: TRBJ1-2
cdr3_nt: TGTGCCAGTAAACCGGACTATGGCTACACCTTC
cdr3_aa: CASKPDYGYTF

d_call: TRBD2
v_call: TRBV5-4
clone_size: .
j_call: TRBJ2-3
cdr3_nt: TGTGCCAGCAGCTTGCATCTAGCGGGAGGCCCAGATACGCAGTATTTT
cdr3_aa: CASSLHLAGGPDTQYF

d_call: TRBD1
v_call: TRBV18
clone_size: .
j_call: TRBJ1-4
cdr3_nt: TGTGCCAGCTCACTGGGGACAGGGCCCGAAAAACTGTTTTTT
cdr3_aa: CASSLGTGPEKLFF

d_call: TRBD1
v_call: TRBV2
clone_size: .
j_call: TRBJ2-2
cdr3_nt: TGTGCCAGCAGTGACGGCAGGGGGCATAACACCGGGGAGCTGTTTTTT
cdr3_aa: CASSDGRGHNTGELFF

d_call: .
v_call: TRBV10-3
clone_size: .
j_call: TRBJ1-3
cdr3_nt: TGTGCCATCAGTAAAATAGCAGGGAGCGGAAACACCATATATTTT
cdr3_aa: CAISKIAGSGNTIYF

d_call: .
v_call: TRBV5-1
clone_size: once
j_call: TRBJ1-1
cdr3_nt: TGCGCCACCGGACAGTCCATGAACACTGAAGCTTTCTTT
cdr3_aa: CATGQSMNTEAFF

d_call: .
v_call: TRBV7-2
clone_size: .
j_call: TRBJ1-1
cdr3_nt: TGTGCCAGCAGCTTAGGTTCGGTCGGAAGGGCTGAAGCTTTCTTT
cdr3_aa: CASSLGSVGRAEAFF

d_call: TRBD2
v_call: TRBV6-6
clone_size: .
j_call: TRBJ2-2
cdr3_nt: TGTGCCAGCAGCAAGGTAGCGGGAGTCCCCGGGGAGCTGTTTTTT
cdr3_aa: CASSKVAGVPGELFF

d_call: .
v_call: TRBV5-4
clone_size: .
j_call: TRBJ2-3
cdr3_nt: TGTGCCAGCAGCCTCCAGGCCACAGATACGCAGTATTTT
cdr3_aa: CASSLQATDTQYF

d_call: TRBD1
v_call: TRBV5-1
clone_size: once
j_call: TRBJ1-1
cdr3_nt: TGCGCCAGCAGCTTGGGTGGGACAGGGGGAGGCCCTGAAGCTTTCTTT
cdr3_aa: CASSLGGTGGGPEAFF

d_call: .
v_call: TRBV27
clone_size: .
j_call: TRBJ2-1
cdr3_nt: TGTGCCAGCAGTTTTGGTAGTAAGGGTAGCTACAATGAGCAGTTCTTC
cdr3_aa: CASSFGSKGSYNEQFF

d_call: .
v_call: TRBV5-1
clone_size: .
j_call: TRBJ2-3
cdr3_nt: TGCGCCAGCAGCTTGGGCCAGCACACAGATACGCAGTATTTT
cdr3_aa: CASSLGQHTDTQYF

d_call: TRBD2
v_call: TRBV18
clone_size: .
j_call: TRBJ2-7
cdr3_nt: TGTGCCAGCTCACCGGGGACTAGCGGGATCGGGATCTACGAGCAGTACTTC
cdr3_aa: CASSPGTSGIGIYEQYF

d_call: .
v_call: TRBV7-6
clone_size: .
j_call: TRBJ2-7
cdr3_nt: TGTGCCAGCAGCTTATCGCTAGTAGCCTACGAGCAGTACTTC
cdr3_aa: CASSLSLVAYEQYF

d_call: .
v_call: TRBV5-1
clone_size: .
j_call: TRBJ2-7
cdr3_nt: TGCGCCAGCAGCTTGGCAATGGAGAACTACGAGCAGTACTTC
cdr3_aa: CASSLAMENYEQYF

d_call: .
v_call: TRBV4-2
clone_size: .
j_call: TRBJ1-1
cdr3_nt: TGTGCCAGCAGCCAAGATTGGGGGATGATGAACACTGAAGCTTTCTTT
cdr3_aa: CASSQDWGMMNTEAFF

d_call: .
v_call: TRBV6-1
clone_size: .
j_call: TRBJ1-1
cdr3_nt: TGTGCCAGCAGTAACCGGGCCTCGGGCACTGAAGCTTTCTTT
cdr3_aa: CASSNRASGTEAFF

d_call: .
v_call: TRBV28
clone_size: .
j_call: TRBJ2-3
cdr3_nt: TGTGCCAGCAGTTTCGAAGACGGAGTATCAGCTACGCAGTATTTT
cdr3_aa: CASSFEDGVSATQYF

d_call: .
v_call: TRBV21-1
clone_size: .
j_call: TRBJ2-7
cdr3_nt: TGTGCCAGCAGCAAAGGACGCCCGGGACGGACTTCGTCCTACGAGCAGTACTTC
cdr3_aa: CASSKGRPGRTSSYEQYF

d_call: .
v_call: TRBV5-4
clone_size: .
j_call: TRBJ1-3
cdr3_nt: TGTGCCAGCAGCATTGGACAGCAAGCATCTGGAAACACCATATATTTT
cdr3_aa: CASSIGQQASGNTIYF

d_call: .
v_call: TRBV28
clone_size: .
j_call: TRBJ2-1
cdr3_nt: TGTGCCAGCAGCCCCGGGGCGGGAAGGCCCTACAATGAGCAGTTCTTC
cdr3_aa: CASSPGAGRPYNEQFF

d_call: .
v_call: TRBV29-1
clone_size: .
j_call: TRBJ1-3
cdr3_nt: TGCAGCGTCGCGGGGGGGACTAAAGGGCCAGGAAACACCATATATTTT
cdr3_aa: CSVAGGTKGPGNTIYF

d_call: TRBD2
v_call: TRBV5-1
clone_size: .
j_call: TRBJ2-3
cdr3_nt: TGCGCCAGCAGCCCGGGACTAGCGGGATTTAGCACAGATACGCAGTATTTT
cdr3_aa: CASSPGLAGFSTDTQYF

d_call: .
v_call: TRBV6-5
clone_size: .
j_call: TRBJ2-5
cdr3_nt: TGTGCCAGCAGTTACTCAGTGACCCCCGAGACCCAGTACTTC
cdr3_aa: CASSYSVTPETQYF

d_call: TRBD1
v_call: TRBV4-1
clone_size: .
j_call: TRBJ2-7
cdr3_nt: TGCGCCAGCAGCCGGCCGGGACAGGAGCACGAGCAGTACTTC
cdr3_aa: CASSRPGQEHEQYF

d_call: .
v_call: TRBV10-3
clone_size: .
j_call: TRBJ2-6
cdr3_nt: TGTGCCATCAGTGATCCGACCTCTGGGGCCAACGTCCTGACTTTC
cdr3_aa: CAISDPTSGANVLTF

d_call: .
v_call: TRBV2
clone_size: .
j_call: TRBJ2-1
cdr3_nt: TGTGCCAGCAGTGTTAGGGGTCCCTACAATGAGCAGTTCTTC
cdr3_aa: CASSVRGPYNEQFF

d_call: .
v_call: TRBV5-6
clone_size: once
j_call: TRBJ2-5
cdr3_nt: TGTGCCAGCAGCTTGGCGGGTAGAGCTCGCCGAGAGACCCAGTACTTC
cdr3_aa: CASSLAGRARRETQYF

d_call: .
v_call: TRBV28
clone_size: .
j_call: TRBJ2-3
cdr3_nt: TGTGCCAGCATCCTTAGCGGCGGCACAGATACGCAGTATTTT
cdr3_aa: CASILSGGTDTQYF

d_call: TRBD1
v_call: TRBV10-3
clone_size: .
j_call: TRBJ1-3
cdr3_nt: TGTGCCATCTCCGGGACAGGGGGCCCTACAAGTAGCTTTGGAAACACCATATATTTT
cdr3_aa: CAISGTGGPTSSFGNTIYF

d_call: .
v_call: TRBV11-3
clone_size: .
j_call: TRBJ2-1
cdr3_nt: TGTGCCAGCAGCCCCCAAAGTAGGAAAGCGGAGCAGTTCTTC
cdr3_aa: CASSPQSRKAEQFF

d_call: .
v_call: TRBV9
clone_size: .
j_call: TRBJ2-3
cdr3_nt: TGTGCCAGCAGCGCCCGGGACTCCAAGGATACGCAGTATTTT
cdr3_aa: CASSARDSKDTQYF